This is a list of T cell receptor beta chains from one sample in a study of cytomegalovirus exposure and HLA in healthy donors. Libraries were prepared by immunoSEQ multiplex PCR; TCRdb keeps only in-frame clonotypes and omits some of them. Of a few hundred thousand clones in the sample, more than 75% were seen once. Sequences were obtained from PBMCs. The receptors originated from a man aged 18 to 29 in good health and CMV-seropositive. Both conserved end residues are part of each CDR3. Fields, in order: V gene, J gene, clone size, D gene, CDR3 protein, CDR3 DNA. A D gene is named only where the DNA matches it firmly. Expanded clones get a size class; other rows say once, few or many, or leave the size out.

>TRBV6-1|TRBJ2-1|-|-
CASSEAYAVEQFF
TGTGCCAGCAGTGAAGCATACGCGGTTGAGCAGTTCTTC
>TRBV5-1|TRBJ2-3|-|TRBD2
CASWREGYTDTQYF
TGCGCCAGCTGGAGGGAGGGATACACAGATACGCAGTATTTT
>TRBV9|TRBJ1-2|once|-
CASSGTVGGGYTF
TGTGCCAGCAGCGGAACAGTGGGGGGAGGCTACACCTTC
>TRBV25-1|TRBJ2-2|-|TRBD2
CASRLAGSELFF
TGTGCCAGCAGGTTAGCGGGGTCGGAGCTGTTTTTT
>TRBV30|TRBJ1-3|-|-
CAWSTRAGNTIYF
TGTGCCTGGAGTACCCGAGCTGGAAACACCATATATTTT
>TRBV19|TRBJ1-1|once|-
CASSISETEAFF
TGTGCCAGTAGTATATCTGAGACTGAAGCTTTCTTT
>TRBV30|TRBJ2-3|-|-
CAWSVHGRGSTDTQYF
TGTGCCTGGAGTGTACACGGCAGGGGTAGCACAGATACGCAGTATTTT
>TRBV5-6|TRBJ2-6|-|-
CASSSRVIFSGANVLTF
TGTGCCAGCAGCTCCAGGGTAATCTTCTCTGGGGCCAACGTCCTGACTTTC
>TRBV28|TRBJ1-3|-|TRBD1
CASSFDRAGNTIYF
TGTGCCAGCAGTTTTGACAGGGCTGGAAACACCATATATTTT
>TRBV30|TRBJ2-6|-|-
CAWSVSIGANVLTF
TGTGCCTGGAGTGTGTCGATTGGGGCCAACGTCCTGACTTTC
>TRBV7-9|TRBJ2-7|-|-
CASSLAGVYEQYF
TGTGCCAGCAGCTTAGCAGGGGTCTACGAGCAGTACTTC
>TRBV5-6|TRBJ1-1|-|TRBD1
CASSRWRGGDSKAFF
TGTGCCAGCAGCCGGTGGAGGGGCGGGGACAGCAAGGCTTTCTTT
>TRBV6-5|TRBJ1-3|-|-
CASSYRDYRSTIYF
TGTGCCAGCAGTTACCGGGACTACCGAAGCACCATATATTTT
>TRBV7-8|TRBJ2-3|once|TRBD2
CASSLVWTSGRGSSTQYF
TGTGCCAGCAGCTTAGTGTGGACTAGCGGGAGAGGGTCAAGTACGCAGTATTTT
>TRBV2|TRBJ2-6|-|-
CASSEAPPTSGANVLTF
TGTGCCAGCAGTGAAGCTCCCCCGACCTCTGGGGCCAACGTCCTGACTTTC
>TRBV28|TRBJ1-2|-|-
CASSSSRVRGYTF
TGTGCCAGCAGTTCCTCCCGGGTCCGGGGCTACACCTTC
>TRBV20-1|TRBJ2-3|-|-
CSASIPDTQYF
TGCAGTGCTAGTATCCCAGATACGCAGTATTTT
>TRBV19|TRBJ1-5|-|-
CASSPFDQPQHF
TGTGCCAGTAGTCCGTTCGATCAGCCCCAGCATTTT
>TRBV4-1|TRBJ2-6|-|-
CASSQSKGPNNSGANVLTF
TGCGCCAGCAGCCAATCAAAGGGGCCGAATAACTCTGGGGCCAACGTCCTGACTTTC
>TRBV7-2|TRBJ1-1|-|-
CASSLASAVRGISGAGAFF
TGTGCCAGCAGCTTAGCGAGTGCGGTTCGCGGGATCTCGGGGGCAGGCGCTTTCTTT
>TRBV6-5|TRBJ2-1|-|-
CASSYSEGNEQFF
TGTGCCAGCAGTTACTCGGAGGGTAATGAGCAGTTCTTC
>TRBV30|TRBJ2-5|-|-
CAWSQSQETQYF
TGTGCCTGGAGTCAGTCCCAAGAGACCCAGTACTTC
>TRBV6-5|TRBJ1-2|-|-
CASIDRFANYGYTF
TGTGCCAGCATCGACAGGTTCGCTAACTATGGCTACACCTTC
>TRBV28|TRBJ2-1|-|TRBD1
CASSLIRTGKNEQFF
TGTGCCAGCAGCTTAATTCGGACAGGGAAAAATGAGCAGTTCTTC
>TRBV7-2|TRBJ2-7|-|-
CASSRGGLQDKYF
TGTGCCAGCAGCAGAGGGGGGCTTCAGGACAAGTACTTC
>TRBV27|TRBJ1-2|few|TRBD1
CASSGGDRGTNYGYTF
TGTGCCAGCAGTGGAGGGGACAGGGGGACTAACTATGGCTACACCTTC
>TRBV5-4|TRBJ2-7|-|-
CASSPRTASYEQYF
TGTGCCAGCAGCCCCCGGACAGCATCCTACGAGCAGTACTTC
>TRBV19|TRBJ1-5|-|-
CASSGGYNQPQHF
TGTGCCAGTAGTGGGGGCTACAATCAGCCCCAGCATTTT
>TRBV27|TRBJ2-7|few|-
CASSLPGPREYF
TGTGCCAGCAGTCTACCGGGCCCTCGGGAGTACTTC
>TRBV7-6|TRBJ1-1|once|-
CASSLGSGSSEAFF
TGTGCCAGCAGCTTAGGATCAGGGTCCTCTGAAGCTTTCTTT
>TRBV7-8|TRBJ2-7|-|-
CASSLAGSREQYF
TGTGCCAGCAGCTTAGCTGGGTCACGAGAGCAGTACTTC
>TRBV5-4|TRBJ1-1|-|-
CASSLESFTEAFF
TGTGCCAGCAGCTTGGAGAGCTTCACTGAAGCTTTCTTT
>TRBV5-1|TRBJ2-5|-|-
CASSPLKHQETQYF
TGCGCCAGCAGCCCCCTTAAGCACCAAGAGACCCAGTACTTC
>TRBV7-9|TRBJ2-5|-|-
CASSRRGTGETQYF
TGTGCCAGCAGCCGCAGGGGCACGGGGGAGACCCAGTACTTC
>TRBV6-5|TRBJ1-3|-|TRBD1
CASSYQTGGGGNTIYF
TGTGCCAGCAGTTACCAAACAGGGGGCGGTGGAAACACCATATATTTT
>TRBV2|TRBJ2-2|-|-
CASIGPYPGGELFF
TGTGCCAGCATTGGGCCTTACCCCGGCGGGGAGCTGTTTTTT
>TRBV2|TRBJ2-7|-|-
CASSAPEGHEQYF
TGTGCCAGCAGCGCCCCAGAAGGCCACGAGCAGTACTTC
>TRBV10-1|TRBJ2-1|-|-
CASSESIASWAFF
TGCGCCAGCAGTGAGTCGATTGCGTCCTGGGCGTTCTTC
>TRBV4-2|TRBJ2-3|once|TRBD2
CASSQGTSGRADTQYF
TGTGCCAGCAGCCAAGGGACTAGCGGGAGGGCAGATACGCAGTATTTT
>TRBV14|TRBJ1-2|-|-
CASSQDLSGTHGYTF
TGTGCCAGCAGCCAAGATCTTAGCGGGACCCATGGCTACACCTTC
>TRBV19|TRBJ2-4|-|-
CASSHWNAADIQYF
TGTGCCAGTAGCCATTGGAATGCTGCGGACATTCAGTACTTC
>TRBV6-5|TRBJ2-7|few|-
CASSYPGSYEQYF
TGTGCCAGCAGTTACCCAGGTTCCTACGAGCAGTACTTC
>TRBV6-1|TRBJ1-1|-|-
CASSVTATEAFF
TGTGCCAGCAGTGTGACAGCTACTGAAGCTTTCTTT
>TRBV10-3|TRBJ1-5|few|-
CAISDQVSGSNQPQHF
TGTGCCATCAGTGACCAGGTTTCAGGAAGCAATCAGCCCCAGCATTTT
>TRBV6-5|TRBJ1-1|-|TRBD1
CASIRQGNTEAFF
TGTGCCAGCATTCGACAGGGGAACACTGAAGCTTTCTTT
>TRBV5-6|TRBJ1-1|-|TRBD1
CASSFRQGMNTEAFF
TGTGCCAGCAGCTTCCGACAGGGCATGAACACTGAAGCTTTCTTT
>TRBV11-3|TRBJ1-1|few|-
CASSLDGQRNTEAFF
TGTGCCAGCAGTTTGGACGGACAGAGGAACACTGAAGCTTTCTTT
>TRBV30|TRBJ1-2|-|-
CAWSVQGWVYGYTF
TGTGCCTGGAGTGTACAAGGGTGGGTCTATGGCTACACCTTC
>TRBV5-1|TRBJ2-5|-|TRBD2
CASSPGTSGRAISETQYF
TGCGCCAGCAGCCCGGGGACTAGCGGGAGGGCAATATCCGAGACCCAGTACTTC
>TRBV18|TRBJ1-3|once|-
CASSPPGVGTYQSNSGNTIYF
TGTGCCAGCTCACCACCGGGCGTAGGTACCTATCAAAGCAACTCTGGAAACACCATATATTTT